A few counts support the clone carrying this T cell receptor beta chain. Per the germline V gene, CDR1 is MNHEY and CDR2 is SMNVEV (reference sequence). The CDR3 loop spans 13 amino acids. With 3 bases removed from V and 7 bases from J, the gap between germline ends came to 12 bases. The entry originates in a study of Graves' ophthalmopathy and Graves' hyperthyroidism. About the study: Peripheral blood was collected at initial diagnosis, before any treatment.

The TCR beta CDR3 regions underwent amplification from RNA transcripts. The library came from an HTBI-primed first-round RT-PCR and a second-round multiplex PCR. MiXCR was run by TCRdb on the multiplex PCR reads, yielding one entry per CDR3 protein. The sample contains over 450,000 distinct CDR3 sequences, about 15% of which appear only once. The sequence was collected from a woman in her twenties or thirties with Graves' ophthalmopathy. The chain has TRBV27 and TRBJ2-5, with D tentatively TRBD2 (5 bases). Input material: blood. CDR3 sequence: CASSFGRGWTQYF. The CDR3 DNA follows: TGTGCCAGCAGTTTTGGCCGGGGATGGACCCAGTACTTC.